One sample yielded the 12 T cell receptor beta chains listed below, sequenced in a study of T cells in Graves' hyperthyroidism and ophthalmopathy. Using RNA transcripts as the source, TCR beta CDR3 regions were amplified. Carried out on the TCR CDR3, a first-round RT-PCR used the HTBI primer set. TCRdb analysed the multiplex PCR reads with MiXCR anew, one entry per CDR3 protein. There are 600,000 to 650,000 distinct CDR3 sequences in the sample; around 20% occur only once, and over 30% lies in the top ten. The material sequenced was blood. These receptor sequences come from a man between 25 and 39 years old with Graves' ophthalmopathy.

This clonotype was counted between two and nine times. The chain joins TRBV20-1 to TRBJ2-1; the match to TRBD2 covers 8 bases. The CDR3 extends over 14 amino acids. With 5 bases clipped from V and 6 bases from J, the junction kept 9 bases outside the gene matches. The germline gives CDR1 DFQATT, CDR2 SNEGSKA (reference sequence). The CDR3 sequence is CSACTPGTSNEQFF. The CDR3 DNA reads TGCAGTGCTTGTACCCCAGGGACTAGCAATGAGCAGTTCTTC.

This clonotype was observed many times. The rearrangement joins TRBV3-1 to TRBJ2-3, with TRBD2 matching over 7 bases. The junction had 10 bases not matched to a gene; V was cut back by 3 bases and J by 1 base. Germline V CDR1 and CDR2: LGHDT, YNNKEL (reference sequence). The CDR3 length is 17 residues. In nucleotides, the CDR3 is TGTGCCAGCAGCCATGCTGGCGGGAGAGGCGGCACAGATACGCAGTATTTT. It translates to CASSHAGGRGGTDTQYF.

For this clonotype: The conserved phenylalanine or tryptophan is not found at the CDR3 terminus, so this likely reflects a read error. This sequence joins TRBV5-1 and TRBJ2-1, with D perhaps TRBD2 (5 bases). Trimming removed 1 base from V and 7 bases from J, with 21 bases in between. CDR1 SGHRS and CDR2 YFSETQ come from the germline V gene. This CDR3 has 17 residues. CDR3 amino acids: CASSLLPGRTRENEQFL. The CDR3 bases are TGCGCCAGCAGCTTGCTCCCCGGACGAACTAGGGAGAATGAGCAGTTCTTA.

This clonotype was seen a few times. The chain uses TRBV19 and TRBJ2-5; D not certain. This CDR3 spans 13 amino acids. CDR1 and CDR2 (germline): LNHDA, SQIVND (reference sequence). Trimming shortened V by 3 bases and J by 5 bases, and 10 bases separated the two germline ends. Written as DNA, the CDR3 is TGTGCCAGTAGTATGGTCCTAACGGAGACCCAGTACTTC. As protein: CASSMVLTETQYF.

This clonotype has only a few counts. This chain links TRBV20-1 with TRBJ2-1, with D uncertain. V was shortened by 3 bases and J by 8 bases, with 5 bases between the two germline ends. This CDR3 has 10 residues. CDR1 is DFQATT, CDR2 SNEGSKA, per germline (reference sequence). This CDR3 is CSASSYEQFF. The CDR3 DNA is TGCAGTGCTAGTAGCTATGAGCAGTTCTTC.

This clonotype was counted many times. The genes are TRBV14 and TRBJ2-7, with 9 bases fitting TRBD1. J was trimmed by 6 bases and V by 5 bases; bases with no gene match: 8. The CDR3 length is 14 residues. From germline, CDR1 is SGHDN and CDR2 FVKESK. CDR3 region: CASSEAGTGREQYF. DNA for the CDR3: TGTGCCAGCAGCGAAGCCGGGACAGGGCGCGAGCAGTACTTC.

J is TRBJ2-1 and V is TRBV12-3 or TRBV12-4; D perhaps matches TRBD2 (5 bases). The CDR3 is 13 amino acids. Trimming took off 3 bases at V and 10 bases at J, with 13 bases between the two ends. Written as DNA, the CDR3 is TGTGCCAGCAGTTTTGGTGGGAGCTACGAGCAGTTCTTC. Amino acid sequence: CASSFGGSYEQFF.

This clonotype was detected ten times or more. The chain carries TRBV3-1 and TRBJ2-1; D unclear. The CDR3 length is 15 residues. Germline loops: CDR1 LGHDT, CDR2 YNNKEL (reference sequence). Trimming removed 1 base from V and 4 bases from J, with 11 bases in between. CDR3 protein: CASSQALSPYNEQFF. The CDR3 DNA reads TGTGCCAGCAGCCAAGCGTTGTCGCCGTACAATGAGCAGTTCTTC.

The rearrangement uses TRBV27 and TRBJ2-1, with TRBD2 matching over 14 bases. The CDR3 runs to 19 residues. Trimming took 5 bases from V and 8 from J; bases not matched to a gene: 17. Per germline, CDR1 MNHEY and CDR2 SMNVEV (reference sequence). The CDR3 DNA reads TGTGCCAGCAGTCCGCTCAATCTTCGGACTAGCGGGAGGATATATGAGCAGTTCTTC. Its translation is CASSPLNLRTSGRIYEQFF.

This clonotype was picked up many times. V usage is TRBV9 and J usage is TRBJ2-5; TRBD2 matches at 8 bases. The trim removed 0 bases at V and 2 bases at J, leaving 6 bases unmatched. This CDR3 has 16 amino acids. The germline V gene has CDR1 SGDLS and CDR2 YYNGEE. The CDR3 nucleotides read TGTGCCAGCAGCGTAGGCCTTCGGGAGGGGCAAGAGACCCAGTACTTC. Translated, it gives CASSVGLREGQETQYF.

The CDR3 is CASSPIQDSQETQYF. CDR3 sequence (DNA): TGTGCCAGCTCACCGATACAGGATTCCCAAGAGACCCAGTACTTC. V and J are TRBV18 and TRBJ2-5, with D possibly TRBD1 on 5 matching bases. V gave up 3 bases and J gave up 1 base, with 12 bases separating them. This CDR3 region has 15 residues. The germline CDR1 and CDR2 sequences are KGHSH and LQKENI.

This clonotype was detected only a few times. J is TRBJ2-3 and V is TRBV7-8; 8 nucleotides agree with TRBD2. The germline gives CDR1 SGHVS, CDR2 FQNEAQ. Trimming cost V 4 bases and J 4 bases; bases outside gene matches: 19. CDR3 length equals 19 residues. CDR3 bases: TGTGCCAGCAGCTCCCCCCCGGGTGGTAGCGGGATGATGGCAGATACGCAGTATTTT. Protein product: CASSSPPGGSGMMADTQYF.